The 15 T cell receptor beta chains below all came from one sample that was sequenced in a study of tumor-infiltrating lymphocytes in primary liver carcinoma. Unsorted bulk tissue, about 17-34 mg of it, served as the source for co-extraction of RNA and DNA. With a constant-region primer, TCR beta cDNA was made from approximately 510 ng of total RNA. Generation of the TCR beta libraries relied on three nested multiplex PCR rounds using slightly modified ARM-PCR. TRBV1-TRBV30 forward primers paired with a C-beta reverse primer drove the first two PCR rounds, approximately 11 cycles each. TCRdb processed the multiplex PCR reads anew with MiXCR; each CDR3 protein has one entry. The table lists about 37,000 distinct CDR3 sequences, more than 60% of them singletons. Sequenced material: tumor-adjacent normal liver tissue. All receptors derive from a man aged 40-49 years with primary liver carcinoma and hepatitis B virus infection.

The chain links TRBV20-1 to TRBJ2-2; 12 positions match TRBD2. The CDR3 covers 16 residues. The V gene's germline CDR1 is DFQATT and CDR2 SNEGSKA (reference sequence). The V gene end was trimmed by 5 bases and the J gene end by 8 bases; junction bases not matched to a gene: 12. CDR3: CSAHRMTSGRKGELFF. The CDR3 DNA reads TGCAGTGCTCATCGAATGACTAGCGGGAGAAAGGGGGAGCTGTTTTTT.

The chain joins TRBV6-2 or TRBV6-3 to TRBJ2-7; a possible D gene is TRBD2 (5 bases). Germline loops: CDR1 MNHEY, CDR2 SVGEGT. Trimming stripped 5 bases from V and 3 bases from J, with 17 bases between. The CDR3 sequence is 15 residues long. The CDR3 sequence is CASSLRPGTNYEQYF. The CDR3 nucleotides are TGTGCCAGCAGTCTACGACCGGGAACAAACTACGAGCAGTACTTC.

This clonotype appeared once. Here the CDR3 reads CASSFRGPELQFF. The CDR3 coding sequence is TGTGCCAGCAGCTTCCGTGGGCCCGAACTACAGTTCTTC. The chain uses TRBV11-3 and TRBJ2-1; D is undetermined. Trimming took 3 bases from V and 13 from J, leaving 16 bases between them. This CDR3 spans 13 amino acids. The V gene's germline CDR1 is SGHNT and CDR2 YENEEA.

This clonotype was counted once. This may come from a read error, since a much larger clone is one base off. This sequence joins TRBV5-1 and TRBJ2-7; the D gene is possibly TRBD2 (5 bases). From germline, CDR1 is SGHRS and CDR2 YFSETQ. Trimming left V 0 bases short and J 5 bases short, with 15 bases between. The CDR3 extends over 15 amino acids. This chain's CDR3 is CASSLDHTSGNEQYF. The CDR3 DNA follows: TGCGCCAGCAGCTTGGACCATACCTCGGGGAACGAGCAGTACTTC.

On this clonotype: An end of the junction differs from the germline gene, which may be a read error. This chain connects TRBV14 to TRBJ2-1; 8 nucleotides align to TRBD2. The CDR3 length is 16 residues. CDR1 is SGHDN, CDR2 FVKESK, per germline. CDR3 sequence (DNA): TGTACCAGCAGTGCCGTAGCGGGATGGGTAAACAATGGCCAGTTCTTC. It codes for CTSSAVAGWVNNGQFF.

V and J are TRBV7-8 and TRBJ1-2; D is unresolved. The ends were cut back, 5 bases at V and 4 bases at J, with 20 bases in the middle. Germline V gene data show CDR1 as SGHVS and CDR2 as FQNEAQ. The length of the CDR3 is 16 residues. The CDR3 DNA sequence: TGTGCCAGCAGCGAGAACTCACGGTCGACCGCCTATGGCTACACCTTC. Translated, it gives CASSENSRSTAYGYTF. The full variable domain, rest sourced from reference TRBV7-8 and TRBJ1-2, is GAGVSQSPRYKVAKRGQDVALRCDPISGHVSLFWYQQALGQGPEFLTYFQNEAQLDKSGLPSDRFFAERPEGSVSTLKIQRTQQEDSAVYLCASSENSRSTAYGYTFGSGTRLTVV.

This clonotype has just a few counts. Its ends do not fully match the called genes, so a read error is possible. This chain joins TRBV6-1 and TRBJ2-7; the D gene could be TRBD1 or TRBD2 (6 bases each). The CDR3 sequence is 16 residues long. CDR1 is MNHNS and CDR2 is SASEGT in the germline V gene. CDR3 bases: TGTGCCAGCAGTGAGGCAGCCGTCGGGGGCGGCTACGGGCAGTACTTC. Translation gives CASSEAAVGGGYGQYF.

The gene calls are TRBV6-5 and TRBJ2-1, with 8 bases identical to TRBD2. Germline trimming cut 9 bases from V and 9 bases from J; bases unmatched to any gene: 10. Germline lookup yields CDR1 MNHEY and CDR2 SVGAGI. The CDR3 runs 13 residues. The CDR3 bases are TGTGCCAGTCAAGTCGGGGGGGTGGTTGAGCAGTTCTTC. It encodes CASQVGGVVEQFF.

Turning to this clonotype: A junction end diverges from the germline sequence, so it may reflect a read error. This sequence joins TRBV11-2 and TRBJ1-1; TRBD1 is a possible D gene (6 bases). This CDR3 is 11 amino acids long. From germline, CDR1 is SGHAT and CDR2 FQNNGV. The CDR3 DNA sequence: TGTGCCAGCAGTCAAGGGGGGAGGGCTGTCTTT. Protein sequence: CASSQGGRAVF.

The CDR3 reads CASSLGGEGGGYQYF. The CDR3 DNA reads as TGTGCCAGCAGCTTAGGGGGTGAGGGGGGCGGCTACCAGTACTTC. V and J are TRBV13 and TRBJ2-7; possibly TRBD1 or TRBD2 for D (6 bases each). This CDR3 has 15 residues. CDR1 is PRHDT and CDR2 is FYEKMQ in the germline V gene (reference sequence). V was trimmed by 0 bases and J by 10 bases, leaving 19 bases between them. Full variable domain (rest looked up from reference TRBV13 and TRBJ2-7): AAGVIQSPRHLIKEKRETATLKCYPIPRHDTVYWYQQGPGQDPQFLISFYEKMQSDKGSIPDRFSAQQFSDYHSELNMSSLELGDSALYFCASSLGGEGGGYQYFGPGTRLTVT.

This clonotype was detected once. V is TRBV28 and J is TRBJ1-4, with 8 bases identical to TRBD1. The CDR3 totals 14 residues. Germline V gene data show CDR1 as MDHEN and CDR2 as SYDVKM. V shed 7 bases, J shed 13 bases, and the junction held 14 bases outside the gene matches. The CDR3 sequence: CASTGQGWDVRLFF. The CDR3 bases are TGTGCCAGCACCGGACAGGGATGGGACGTAAGACTGTTTTTT. Supplemented by reference TRBV28 and TRBJ1-4, the full variable domain reads DVKVTQSSRYLVKRTGEKVFLECVQDMDHENMFWYRQDPGLGLRLIYFSYDVKMKEKGDIPEGYSVSREKKERFSLILESASTNQTSMYLCASTGQGWDVRLFFGSGTQLSVL.

On this clonotype itself: The junction differs from germline at one of its ends, possibly a read error. The chain is built from TRBV28 and TRBJ2-5; 9 bases fit TRBD1. CDR1 is MDHEN and CDR2 is SYDVKM in the germline V gene. The CDR3 is 14 residues long. The CDR3 nucleotides are TGTGTCAGCAGTCGGACAGGGGAGATGGAGACCCAGTACTTC. Amino acids: CVSSRTGEMETQYF.

The chain uses TRBV9 and TRBJ2-3; D gene unclear. V was clipped by 5 bases and J by 4 bases, with 11 bases between them. In germline, CDR1 is SGDLS, CDR2 YYNGEE. This CDR3 comprises 13 residues. The chain's CDR3 is CASSPQVSDTQYF. CDR3 in DNA: TGTGCCAGCAGTCCTCAGGTCTCAGATACGCAGTATTTT.

This clonotype appeared once. This may come from a read error, since a much larger clone is one base off. The V and J genes are TRBV2 and TRBJ2-5; 7 nucleotides agree with TRBD1. CDR3 length equals 12 residues. From germline, CDR1 is SNHLY and CDR2 FYNNEI. Unmatched junction bases numbered 5, after V lost 8 bases and J lost 5 bases. Here the CDR3 reads CASATGMETQYF. Here the CDR3 DNA reads TGTGCCAGCGCGACAGGGATGGAGACCCAGTACTTC.

About this clonotype: The germline gene is not matched at one end of the junction; a read error may be the cause. The gene calls are TRBV5-6 and TRBJ1-1, with D maybe TRBD1 (5 bases). The CDR3 has 14 residues. Germline V gives CDR1 SGHDT, CDR2 YYEEEE. The CDR3 spells CTSSLWGEGTEAFF. As DNA, the CDR3 is TGTACCAGCAGCCTTTGGGGGGAAGGCACCGAAGCTTTCTTT.